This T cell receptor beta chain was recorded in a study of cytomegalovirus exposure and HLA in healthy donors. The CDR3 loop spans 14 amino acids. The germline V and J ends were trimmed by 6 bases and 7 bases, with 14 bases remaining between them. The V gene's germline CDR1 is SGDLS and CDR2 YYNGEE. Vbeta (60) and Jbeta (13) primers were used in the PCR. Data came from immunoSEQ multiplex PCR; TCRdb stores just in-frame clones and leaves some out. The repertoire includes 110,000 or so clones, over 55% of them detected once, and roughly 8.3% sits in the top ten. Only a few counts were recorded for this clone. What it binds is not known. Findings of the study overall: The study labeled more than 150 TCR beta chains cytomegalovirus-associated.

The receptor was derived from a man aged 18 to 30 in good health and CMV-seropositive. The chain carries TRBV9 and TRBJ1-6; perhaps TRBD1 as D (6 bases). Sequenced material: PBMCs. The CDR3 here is CASMGAGKNSPLHF. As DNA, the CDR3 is TGTGCCAGCATGGGGGCAGGGAAAAATTCACCCCTCCACTTT.